The 8 T cell receptor beta chains presented below share a single source sample, sequenced in a study of blood T cell repertoires in COVID-19. TCRdb keeps only in-frame clones here, not all; method: immunoSEQ multiplex PCR. The table shows more than 80,000 clones, with about 88% occurring only once. The sample taken for sequencing was peripheral blood. The receptors come from a man aged 35-49 years with acute or convalescent COVID-19.

This chain connects TRBV2 to TRBJ2-1; 9 bases fit TRBD2. The V gene end was trimmed by 6 bases and the J gene end by 6 bases; junction bases not matched to a gene: 6. This CDR3 has 14 amino acids. Germline V lookup: CDR1 SNHLY, CDR2 FYNNEI. CDR3 sequence reads: CASRLGTSSNEQFF. The CDR3 nucleotides are TGTGCCAGCAGACTCGGGACTAGCAGCAATGAGCAGTTCTTC. The entire variable domain, with the rest obtained from reference TRBV2 and TRBJ2-1, is as follows: EPEVTQTPSHQVTQMGQEVILRCVPISNHLYFYWYRQILGQKVEFLVSFYNNEISEKSEIFDDQFSVERPDGSNFTLKIRSTKLEDSAMYFCASRLGTSSNEQFFGPGTRLTVL.

This chain connects TRBV9 to TRBJ1-1; TRBD1 might be the D (5 bases). Germline CDR1 reads SGDLS; CDR2 reads YYNGEE. V was clipped by 4 bases and J by 5 bases, with 18 bases between them. The CDR3 sequence is 15 residues long. CDR3 DNA sequence: TGTGCCAGCAGCTCACGGCTAGGGGCTGGTACTGAAGCTTTCTTT. Its translation is CASSSRLGAGTEAFF.

V gene TRBV15 combines with J gene TRBJ2-1; 10 nucleotides match TRBD2. CDR1 and CDR2 from the germline V gene are LNHNV and YYDKDF (reference sequence). The CDR3 has 15 amino acids. J was trimmed by 6 bases and V by 4 bases; bases with no gene match: 6. The CDR3: CATSNLAGVSNEQFF. CDR3 in DNA: TGTGCCACCAGCAATCTAGCGGGAGTCTCCAATGAGCAGTTCTTC. The full variable domain, rest sourced from reference TRBV15 and TRBJ2-1, is DAMVIQNPRYQVTQFGKPVTLSCSQTLNHNVMYWYQQKSSQAPKLLFHYYDKDFNNEADTPDNFQSRRPNTSFCFLDIRSPGLGDTAMYLCATSNLAGVSNEQFFGPGTRLTVL.

This chain joins TRBV19 and TRBJ2-1; D is ambiguous. The CDR3 totals 14 residues. V was cut by 5 bases and J by 10 bases, with 18 bases left in between. CDR1 and CDR2 from the germline V gene are LNHDA and SQIVND (reference sequence). CDR3 DNA sequence: TGTGCCAGTAGTGCGGCAGCCTATCGTGGGGAGCAGTTCTTC. Protein: CASSAAAYRGEQFF.

The gene calls are TRBV24-1 and TRBJ1-5, with D possibly matching TRBD1 (6 bases). The germline V gene encodes CDR1 KGHDR and CDR2 SFDVKD. V was cut by 2 bases and J by 1 base, with 20 bases left in between. The CDR3 spans 19 residues. CDR3 loop: CATSDYTGRGNTSNQPQHF. CDR3 sequence (DNA): TGTGCCACCAGTGATTACACAGGGCGAGGGAATACGAGCAATCAGCCCCAGCATTTT.

CDR3 sequence reads: CASSLDRDQPQHF. In DNA form, the CDR3 reads TGTGCCAGCAGCTTGGACAGGGACCAGCCCCAGCATTTT. The chain joins TRBV5-6 to TRBJ1-5; maybe TRBD1 (6 bases). Between the trimmed V and J ends, which lost 0 bases and 7 bases, there was a span of 8 bases. The CDR3 has 13 amino acids. Germline V gives CDR1 SGHDT, CDR2 YYEEEE.

This clone appeared a few times. The V gene is TRBV10-3, the J gene TRBJ1-6, with 7 bases that match TRBD1. The V gene's germline CDR1 is ENHRY and CDR2 SYGVKD. V lost 11 bases, J lost 7 bases, and 5 bases stayed unmatched. This CDR3 is 12 amino acids long. CDR3 sequence (DNA): TGTGCCTCCCGGGACAGCAATTCACCCCTCCACTTT. Translation gives CASRDSNSPLHF.

DNA for the CDR3: TGTGCCAGCAGCCCTCGACTAGCCATGAACACCGGGGAGCTGTTTTTT. This sequence encodes CASSPRLAMNTGELFF. The chain is built from TRBV5-4 and TRBJ2-2; TRBD2 matches at 7 bases. The CDR3 has 16 residues. V shed 4 bases, J shed 1 base, and the junction held 7 bases outside the gene matches. CDR1 and CDR2 from the germline V gene are SGHNT and YYREEE (reference sequence).